The subject of this entry is one T cell receptor (beta chain). This clonotype is termed large (0.1 to 1%). Which antigen it targets is not known. No clone much larger than this one lies a single base away; base qualities are absent. Four subsets defined by PD-1 and/or TIGIT were sorted from live CD3+CD8+TCRalphabeta+ cells on a BD FACSAria II cell sorter. To characterize how relevant each subset is to anti-PD-1 therapy response, circulating CD8 T cells were sorted into four subsets based on PD-1 and TIGIT expression. From each sorted CD8 T-cell subset, both TCR alpha and TCR beta chains were sequenced. Peripheral blood was drawn before the first anti-PD-1 injection and after two and four injections. Ficoll gradient centrifugation was used to isolate PBMCs right away. Until use, PBMCs were kept cryopreserved in liquid nitrogen in RPMI containing about 21% FCS and approximately 9.5% DMSO. After thawing, PBMCs were stained with a viability dye plus antibodies against CD3, CD8alpha, TCRalphabeta, PD-1 and TIGIT. The RNeasy Kit was used to extract total RNA, and all samples had a RIN greater than 7.

The germline V gene supplies CDR1 MNHEY and CDR2 SVGAGI. Including the terminal cysteine and phenylalanine, the CDR3 comprises 13 residues. CDR3 DNA only is kept here, 39 bases in frame from base 1. Cut back by 4 bases and 10 bases, the V and J ends lie 16 bases apart. This entry is derived from a study of circulating CD8 cells and anti-PD-1 response in melanoma (dated by TCRdb to the early 2020s). Background on the whole study: Nivolumab was administered to patients intravenously at 3 mg/kg every 2 weeks. Patients with complete or partial responses were classified as responders, and patients with stable or progressive disease (RECIST v1.1) were classified as non-responders. On on-treatment samples, PD-1 was detected using a biotinylated anti-human IgG4 antibody. Of the 13 patients in the melanoma cohort, seven received anti-PD-1 as first-line therapy and six had prior targeted therapy or immunotherapy. The TCR repertoire analysis included some eleven melanoma patients, of whom 7 were non-responders and 4 were responders.

The research as a whole found: The highest diversity was observed in the DNEG repertoire, similar and higher clonality was shown by the PD-1 and DPOS repertoires, and the lowest diversity was found in the TIGIT repertoires. Only baseline and M1 samples, drawn from a small cohort with few responders, went into the published TCR repertoire comparisons. Both treatment-naive and previously treated patients were included in the cohort, and this mixing was noted by the authors as something that could influence results. Between subsets, repertoires were largely private, with fewer than 7.5% of TRB clonotypes shared at M1, and the highest sharing was seen between DPOS and TIGIT. Experiments were generally performed without replicates because of limited material. Because tumor material could not be accessed, tumor reactivity was instead assessed with peptide assays on expanded sorted subsets.

The run used a NextSeq 500. The QIAseq Immune Repertoire RNA Library Kit, Human TCR Panel, was used to prepare TCR libraries from about 16 ng of total RNA. TCR libraries were sequenced on an Illumina NextSeq with a Mid Output V2 kit, using asymmetric 261x41 paired-end reads. Each TCR library was diluted to around 4 nM, pooled, denatured and loaded at roughly 0.99 pM. The paper's processing steps were these. Processing of the TCR FASTQ files took place in the QIAGEN GeneGlobe Data Analysis Center, and downstream analysis was done in R 3.5.2. Clonality was calculated as one minus the Shannon entropy normalized by the log of the number of unique productive sequences. TRA or TRB clonotypes differing in abundance between baseline and M1 were identified within each subset by Fisher exact tests at 5% FDR. Clonotypes with differential abundance were put into four groups: emerging, expanding, contracting or non-expanding/contracting. Morisita's overlap index was used to measure repertoire overlap between patients. TCRdb redid the processing of the public reads, applying fastp at Q25 and MiXCR, and retained in-frame beta chains. A single entry per CDR3 protein holds the most common genes and DNA from its merged rows. Here the V and J calls rest on TCRdb's processing, not on the authors' analysis. The sample table records 1,500 to 2,500 distinct CDR3 sequences; around 6.6% of these occur just once. Clones ranked in the top ten supply less than 4% of the sample.

The sample was CD8+ T cells from PBMCs, taken at baseline or after one month of anti-PD-1 therapy (not recorded which). The sequence links TRBV6-5 to TRBJ1-2; the D gene identity is not certain. The source of this sequence is a human donor with melanoma. Here is the DNA: TGTGCCAGCAGTTCTGACTCCGAGGGAGTCTACACCTTC. It translates to CASSSDSEGVYTF.